Following are 2 T cell receptor beta chains from one sample sequenced in a study of T-cell reconstitution after alpha-beta-depleted transplantation in children. As it was prepared, the TCRbeta library received unique molecular identifiers. From the PCR reads, TCRdb called clonotypes with MiXCR, one entry per CDR3 protein. This sample has around 80,000 distinct CDR3 sequences; 15% to 20% occur once, and the top ten carry 45% to 55%. Source: PBMCs, mostly from graft donor cells, taken 360 days after TCRalphabeta/CD19-depleted stem cell transplant. The receptors originated from a male patient aged 2-9 years who had a stem cell transplant for acute lymphoblastic leukemia, so the T cells may come from the graft donor.

This clonotype was seen at least ten times. The gene calls are TRBV27 and TRBJ2-7; 9 bases are a match to TRBD1. Germline V gene lookup returns CDR1 MNHEY and CDR2 SMNVEV (reference sequence). The CDR3 consists of 14 residues. The junction had 5 bases not matched to a gene; V was cut back by 6 bases and J by 2 bases. The CDR3 protein is CASRGQGRAYEQYF. CDR3 nucleotide sequence: TGTGCCAGCAGGGGACAGGGTAGGGCCTACGAGCAGTACTTC.

The chain carries TRBV5-1 and TRBJ2-3; 7 positions agree with TRBD2. Germline assignment: CDR1 SGHRS and CDR2 YFSETQ. This CDR3 contains 17 residues. V shed 2 bases, J shed 3 bases, and the junction held 12 bases outside the gene matches. In DNA, the CDR3 is TGCGCCAGCAGCTTCCGTGGGGGTGCGGGAGAAACAGATACGCAGTATTTT. Its translation is CASSFRGGAGETDTQYF.